One and the same sample provided the 14 T cell receptor beta chains below, sequenced in a study of cytomegalovirus exposure and HLA in healthy donors. This PCR relied on a set of 60 Vbeta primers and 13 Jbeta primers. Measured with immunoSEQ multiplex PCR; TCRdb has only the in-frame clones, and not every one. The table has around 250,000 clones, around 90% seen once. Material for sequencing was PBMCs. Receptors originate from a girl under 10 years old in good health and CMV-seronegative.

The CDR3 spells CASSQGQGDFEAFF. The CDR3 DNA follows: TGTGCCAGCAGCCAGGGACAGGGGGATTTTGAAGCTTTCTTT. This chain joins TRBV13 and TRBJ1-1, with 11 positions matching TRBD1. This CDR3 has 14 amino acids. J was trimmed by 7 bases and V by 5 bases; bases with no gene match: 6. CDR1 and CDR2 from the germline V gene are PRHDT and FYEKMQ (reference sequence).

The chain is built from TRBV11-1 and TRBJ1-1, with 7 bases that match TRBD1. V lost 0 bases and J lost 8; bases outside the gene matches: 0. CDR1 and CDR2 from the germline V gene are SGHAT and FQDESV (reference sequence). The CDR3 has 12 amino acids. The CDR3 is CASSLATGEAFF. The CDR3 bases are TGTGCCAGCAGCTTAGCGACAGGGGAAGCTTTCTTT.

The rearrangement uses TRBV19 and TRBJ2-7; D possibly corresponds to TRBD1 (5 bases). CDR1 LNHDA and CDR2 SQIVND come from the germline V gene (reference sequence). This CDR3 contains 14 residues. Trimming stripped 1 base from V and 4 bases from J, with 11 bases between. CDR3 loop: CASSIVTGDYEQYF. The CDR3 DNA reads TGTGCCAGTAGTATAGTAACAGGCGATTACGAGCAGTACTTC.

This clone occurred once. Here the CDR3 reads CASSGTETDTQYF. The CDR3 DNA sequence: TGTGCCAGCAGTGGGACTGAGACAGATACGCAGTATTTT. The chain is built from TRBV27 and TRBJ2-3; possibly TRBD2 for D (6 bases). Looked up from germline, CDR1 is MNHEY and CDR2 is SMNVEV (reference sequence). CDR3 length equals 13 residues. Trimming took 5 bases from V and 3 from J, leaving 9 bases between them.

In nucleotides, the CDR3 is TGTGCTAGTGGTTTGGTAACAGGGGTGGCAACTAATGAAAAACTGTTTTTT. Translation: CASGLVTGVATNEKLFF. The V gene is TRBV12-5, the J gene TRBJ1-4; 7 nucleotides line up with TRBD1. Germline V gene lookup returns CDR1 LGHNT and CDR2 FRNRAP. After removal of 0 bases from V and 0 bases from J, the junction contained 4 bases not matched to a gene. The CDR3 length is 17 residues.

The rearrangement joins TRBV10-3 to TRBJ1-5; 8 bases fit TRBD1. The germline CDR1 and CDR2 sequences are ENHRY and SYGVKD. With 10 bases clipped from V and 2 bases from J, the junction kept 4 bases outside the gene matches. The CDR3 sequence is 13 residues long. CDR3 in amino acids: CASSRGRNQPQHF. The DNA of the CDR3 is TGTGCCAGTTCCAGGGGGCGCAATCAGCCCCAGCATTTT.

V is TRBV7-9 and J is TRBJ2-2, with no clear D. The V gene's germline CDR1 is SEHNR and CDR2 FQNEAQ (reference sequence). The V end was cut by 6 bases, the J end by 5 bases, with 7 bases between. This CDR3 comprises 12 residues. The CDR3 loop is CASSPGTGELFF. The DNA for the CDR3 is TGTGCCAGCAGTCCAGGTACCGGGGAGCTGTTTTTT.

This chain joins TRBV6-5 and TRBJ2-7; D unclear. This CDR3 is 14 amino acids long. V gave up 5 bases and J gave up 5 bases, with 16 bases separating them. The germline V gene encodes CDR1 MNHEY and CDR2 SVGAGI. The CDR3 here is CASSEVTGVHEQYF. DNA of the CDR3: TGTGCCAGCAGTGAAGTAACTGGAGTACACGAGCAGTACTTC.

DNA of the CDR3: TGCGCCAGCAGCTTGATCGTGGGCGTCGGGGCCAACGTCCTGACTTTC. It codes for CASSLIVGVGANVLTF. This chain uses TRBV5-1 with TRBJ2-6; D not resolved. From germline, CDR1 is SGHRS and CDR2 YFSETQ. The CDR3 covers 16 residues. Trimming took off 1 base at V and 4 bases at J, with 12 bases between the two ends.

In regard to this clone: In the same sample, other DNA sequences code for this CDR3. The rearrangement uses TRBV27 and TRBJ2-7; 14 bases are shared with TRBD2. The length of the CDR3 is 15 residues. J was trimmed by 3 bases and V by 6 bases; bases with no gene match: 4. The germline V gene has CDR1 MNHEY and CDR2 SMNVEV (reference sequence). Written as DNA, the CDR3 is TGTGCCAGCAGCCTGGGACTAGCGGGGGTCTACGAGCAGTACTTC. It codes for CASSLGLAGVYEQYF.

The J gene is TRBJ2-2, the V gene TRBV10-3; 14 bases line up with TRBD2. Germline V lookup: CDR1 ENHRY, CDR2 SYGVKD. This CDR3 contains 16 residues. Trimming cost V 3 bases and J 6 bases; bases outside gene matches: 3. CDR3 region: CAISDGTSGRSGELFF. The DNA of the CDR3 is TGTGCCATCAGTGACGGGACTAGCGGGAGATCCGGGGAGCTGTTTTTT.

The genes are TRBV7-9 and TRBJ1-4, with TRBD1 matching over 9 bases. Germline CDR1 is SEHNR and CDR2 is FQNEAQ (reference sequence). The CDR3 is 14 residues long. V shed 3 bases, J shed 5 bases, and the junction held 1 base outside the gene matches. The chain's CDR3 is CASSLGQGNEKLFF. The CDR3 bases are TGTGCCAGCAGCTTGGGACAGGGAAATGAAAAACTGTTTTTT.

The rearrangement joins TRBV30 to TRBJ1-4; D is uncertain. This CDR3 comprises 13 residues. V lost 2 bases, J lost 4 bases, and 8 bases lay in between. CDR1 is GTSNPN and CDR2 is SVGIG in the germline V gene (reference sequence). CDR3 in amino acids: CAWSPGNNEKLFF. The CDR3 coding sequence is TGTGCCTGGAGTCCGGGAAATAATGAAAAACTGTTTTTT. The variable domain in full, with the rest retrieved from reference TRBV30 and TRBJ1-4, is SQTIHQWPATLVQPVGSPLSLECTVEGTSNPNLYWYRQAAGRGLQLLFYSVGIGQISSEVPQNLSASRPQDRQFILSSKKLLLSDSGFYLCAWSPGNNEKLFFGSGTQLSVL.

The V and J genes are TRBV6-5 and TRBJ2-7; possibly TRBD1 for D (6 bases). CDR3 length: 14 amino acids. Trimming left V 5 bases short and J 6 bases short, with 17 bases between. Germline assignment: CDR1 MNHEY and CDR2 SVGAGI. CDR3 bases: TGTGCCAGCAGTGGGCGGACAGCTTTGTCCGAGCAGTACTTC. It encodes CASSGRTALSEQYF.